Detailed here is one T cell receptor (beta chain). What it binds is unknown. These data originate in a study of PD-1 blockade in classical Hodgkin lymphoma. General study findings and limits: TCR diversity at baseline was reported to be reduced in newly diagnosed patients relative to healthy donors. CD4+ TCR diversity climbed significantly by C4D1, unlike CD8+ TCR diversity. Complete responders' diversity at baseline resembled that of newly diagnosed patients. The causes of the repertoire differences, possibly disease activity or prior therapy, remain undefined.

After autologous stem cell transplantation all patients relapsed, and prior brentuximab vedotin exposure differed between cohorts. Generated by immunoSEQ multiplex PCR, the TCRdb table keeps only in-frame clones and is missing some. Of about 93,000 clones in the sample, roughly 80% were seen once. Trimming pared 0 bases from V and 4 bases from J, leaving 10 bases between. There are 14 residues in the CDR3. The V gene's germline CDR1 is SGHRS and CDR2 YFSETQ. The sequencing used peripheral blood mononuclear cells (PBMCs), collected before the second cycle of nivolumab. The rearrangement joins TRBV5-1 to TRBJ1-1; a possible D gene is TRBD1 (5 bases). This sequence originates from a human donor with classical Hodgkin lymphoma. Written as DNA, the CDR3 is TGCGCCAGCAGCTTGGACCCGGGGGGCACTGAAGCTTTCTTT. Protein: CASSLDPGGTEAFF. The variable domain in full, completed from reference TRBV5-1 and TRBJ1-1, reads KAGVTQTPRYLIKTRGQQVTLSCSPISGHRSVSWYQQTPGQGLQFLFEYFSETQRNKGNFPGRFSGRQFSNSRSEMNVSTLELGDSALYLCASSLDPGGTEAFFGQGTRLTVV.